This T cell receptor beta chain was retrieved from a study of T cells in Graves' hyperthyroidism and ophthalmopathy (dated by TCRdb to between 2018 and 2020). In terms of the full investigation: Peripheral blood samples were taken at initial diagnosis, before any treatment was given. The paper reports TCR Vbeta CDR3 sequencing of about 140 peripheral blood samples: 40 or so ophthalmopathy, roughly 74 hyperthyroidism and around 17 progressor patients. Prospective prediction of ophthalmopathy was tested in an independent validation cohort consisting of about 20 hyperthyroidism patients and around 17 patients who later progressed to ophthalmopathy. In six Graves' hyperthyroidism patients, the study also compared T-cell repertoires from thyroid tissue with T-cell repertoires from blood. After sampling, hyperthyroidism patients received methimazole starting at 30 mg daily, and ophthalmopathy patients received high-dose intravenous methylprednisolone. TCR V-J signatures able to tell the groups apart were searched for in a discovery cohort of 90 to 100 patients, of whom over 40 had Graves' ophthalmopathy and roughly 58 had stable Graves' hyperthyroidism. The roughly 91 discovery patients were randomly split 7:3 into training and test sets. Overall results and qualifications from the work: A model built on a 13 V-J signature distinguished ophthalmopathy from stable hyperthyroidism, reaching about 89% sensitivity and around 81% specificity in cross-validation and 80%/75% in testing. In validation, the model predicted progression to ophthalmopathy with over 60% sensitivity and roughly 75% specificity, a median of 6.5 months before onset. Sample size was not statistically predetermined, and investigators were not blinded to group allocation. Most expanded thyroid clonotypes (frequency above 0.001) were also found in blood, which suggests that blood repertoires may mirror thyroid immune responses.

As encoded in the germline V gene (reference sequence), CDR1 is MNHEY while CDR2 is SMNVEV. The CDR3 runs 14 amino acids, cysteine and phenylalanine included. The DNA shown is the 42-base CDR3, in frame from base 1. V is cut by 3 bases and J by 0 bases, and the space between the germline ends is 9 bases. There are a few counts of this clonotype. Its antigen is not yet known. No quality values exist for individual bases; no much larger clone is one base distant. TCR beta CDR3 regions were amplified from RNA transcripts. For the first round of RT-PCR on the TCR CDR3, the HTBI primer set was used together with the Qiagen OneStep RT-PCR kit. Libraries were constructed in a second round of multiplex PCR, after which size selection and purification were performed. The libraries were sequenced on an Illumina HiSeq2000 using paired-end 100 bp reads. The authors' analysis ran thus. Raw data were processed with SOAPnuke, discarding reads with adapters, uncalled bases, mean Phred below 15, or no exact constant-primer or identifier match. COPE v1.2.5 was used to merge the high-quality paired reads, and each unique nucleotide sequence was defined as a clonotype. Clonotypes were aligned to IMGT TRBV, TRBD and TRBJ reference segments using MiTCR v1.1. Only V-J combinations with frequency above 0.0001, covering 99.2% of repertoires, were analysed. A TCS score was defined as the ratio between F50 (clonal expansion) and ExV (chaos), using BLOSUM62-based TCRdist between CDR3 peptides within each V-J. Welch's t-statistics and random forest reduced several hundred V-J features to about 12, which were used in a naive Bayes classifier (R e1071). TCRdb itself trimmed the public reads at Q25 with fastp, ran MiXCR and retained productive beta chains. Identical CDR3 protein sequences are pooled into one entry, listed with their most common genes and DNA. The V and J calls and clone size come from TCRdb's table, not from the authors' own analysis. The sample table shows 300,000 to 350,000 distinct CDR3 sequences, and roughly 14% are seen once. The ten largest clones take up approximately 23% of the sample.

Graves' hyperthyroidism was defined as stable when no progression to ophthalmopathy occurred over 18 months of follow-up. Hyperthyroidism patients were newly diagnosed, with disease duration under 2 months, and aged 18 to 65 years. The study excluded patients with uncontrolled infections, other autoimmune diseases, pregnancy or lactation. Clinical symptoms, serum thyroxine and TRAb, thyroid ultrasound, and orbital computed tomography formed the basis for the diagnoses. Ficoll-Paque density gradient centrifugation was used to isolate PBMCs from about 10 ml of fresh peripheral blood. Total RNA was extracted with Trizol reagent, and quality was checked on an Agilent 2100 Bioanalyzer.

Sequences were obtained from blood. The V and J genes are TRBV27 and TRBJ2-7; no D gene call is confident. This clonotype originated in a woman under 40 with Graves' hyperthyroidism. The DNA sequence is TGTGCCAGCAGTTTGTTCCACGCCTCCTACGAGCAGTACTTC. The translation is CASSLFHASYEQYF.